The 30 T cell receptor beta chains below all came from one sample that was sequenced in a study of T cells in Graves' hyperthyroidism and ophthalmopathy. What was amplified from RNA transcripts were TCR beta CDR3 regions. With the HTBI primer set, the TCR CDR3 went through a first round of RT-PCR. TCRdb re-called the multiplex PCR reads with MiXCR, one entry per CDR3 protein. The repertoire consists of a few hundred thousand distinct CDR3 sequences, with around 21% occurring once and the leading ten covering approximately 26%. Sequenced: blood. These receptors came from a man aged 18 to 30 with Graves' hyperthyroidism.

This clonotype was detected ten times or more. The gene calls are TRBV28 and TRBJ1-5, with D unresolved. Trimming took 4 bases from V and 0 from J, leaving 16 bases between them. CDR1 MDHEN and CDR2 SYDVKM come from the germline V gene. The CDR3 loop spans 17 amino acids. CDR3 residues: CASSSPGRRYSNQPQHF. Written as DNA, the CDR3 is TGTGCCAGCAGTTCACCTGGCAGACGGTATAGCAATCAGCCCCAGCATTTT.

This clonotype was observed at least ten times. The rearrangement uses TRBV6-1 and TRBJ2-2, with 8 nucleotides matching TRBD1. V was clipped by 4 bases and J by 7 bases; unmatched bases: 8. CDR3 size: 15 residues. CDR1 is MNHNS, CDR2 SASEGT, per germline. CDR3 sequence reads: CASSVSQGAGGELFF. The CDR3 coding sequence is TGTGCCAGCAGTGTGTCCCAGGGGGCCGGCGGGGAGCTGTTTTTT.

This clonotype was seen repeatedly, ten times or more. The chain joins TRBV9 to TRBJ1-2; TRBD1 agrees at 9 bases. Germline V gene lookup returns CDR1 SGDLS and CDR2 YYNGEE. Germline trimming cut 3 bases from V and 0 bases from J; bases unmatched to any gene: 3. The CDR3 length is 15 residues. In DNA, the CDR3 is TGTGCCAGCAGCGCGACAGGGGGGACTAACTATGGCTACACCTTC. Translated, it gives CASSATGGTNYGYTF.

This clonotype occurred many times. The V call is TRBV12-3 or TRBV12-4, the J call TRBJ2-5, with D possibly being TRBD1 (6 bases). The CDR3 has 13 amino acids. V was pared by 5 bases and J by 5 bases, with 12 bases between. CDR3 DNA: TGTGCCAGCAGTCTCAGGGGTGGGGAGACCCAGTACTTC. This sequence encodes CASSLRGGETQYF.

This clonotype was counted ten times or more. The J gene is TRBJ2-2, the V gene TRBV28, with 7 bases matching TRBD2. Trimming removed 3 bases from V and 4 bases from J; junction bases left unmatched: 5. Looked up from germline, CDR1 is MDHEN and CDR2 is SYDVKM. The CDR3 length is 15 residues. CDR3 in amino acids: CASSFLGGVTGELFF. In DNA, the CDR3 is TGTGCCAGCAGTTTCCTTGGGGGGGTCACCGGGGAGCTGTTTTTT.

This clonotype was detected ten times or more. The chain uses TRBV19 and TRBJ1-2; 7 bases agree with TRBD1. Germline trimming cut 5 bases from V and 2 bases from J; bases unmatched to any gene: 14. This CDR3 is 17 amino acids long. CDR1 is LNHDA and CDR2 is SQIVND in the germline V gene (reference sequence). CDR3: CASSLLTGRGPNYGYTF. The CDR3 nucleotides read TGTGCCAGTAGTCTTCTGACAGGGCGAGGCCCCAACTATGGCTACACCTTC.

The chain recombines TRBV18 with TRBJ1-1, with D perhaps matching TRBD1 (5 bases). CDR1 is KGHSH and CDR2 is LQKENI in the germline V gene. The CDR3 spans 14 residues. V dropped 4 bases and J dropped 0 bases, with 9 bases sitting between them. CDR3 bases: TGTGCCAGCTCACACGGGGGGATGAACACTGAAGCTTTCTTT. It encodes CASSHGGMNTEAFF.

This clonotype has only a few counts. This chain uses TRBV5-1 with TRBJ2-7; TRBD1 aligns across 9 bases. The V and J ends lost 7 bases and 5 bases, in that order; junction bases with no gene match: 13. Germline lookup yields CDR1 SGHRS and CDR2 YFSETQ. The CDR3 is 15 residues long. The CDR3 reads CASRLQGTGLHEQYF. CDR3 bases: TGCGCCAGCCGACTACAGGGGACAGGGTTGCACGAGCAGTACTTC.

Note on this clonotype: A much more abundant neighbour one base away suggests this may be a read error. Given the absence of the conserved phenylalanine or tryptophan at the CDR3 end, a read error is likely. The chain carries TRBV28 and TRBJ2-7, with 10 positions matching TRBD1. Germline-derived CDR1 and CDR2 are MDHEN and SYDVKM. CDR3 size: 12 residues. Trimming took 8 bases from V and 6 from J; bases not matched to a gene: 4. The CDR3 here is CASGDRGGEQYY. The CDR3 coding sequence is TGTGCCAGCGGGGACAGGGGTGGCGAGCAGTACTAC.

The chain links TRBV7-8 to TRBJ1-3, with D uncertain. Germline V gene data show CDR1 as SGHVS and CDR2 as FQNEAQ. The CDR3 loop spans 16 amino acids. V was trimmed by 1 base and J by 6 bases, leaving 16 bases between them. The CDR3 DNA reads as TGTGCCAGCAGCTTAGATAGGGTGGGATCGGAAAACACCATATATTTT. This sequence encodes CASSLDRVGSENTIYF.

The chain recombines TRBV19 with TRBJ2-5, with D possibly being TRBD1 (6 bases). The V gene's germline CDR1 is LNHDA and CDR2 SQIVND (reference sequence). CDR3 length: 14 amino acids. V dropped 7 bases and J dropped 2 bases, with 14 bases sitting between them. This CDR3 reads CASKRTVGQETQYF. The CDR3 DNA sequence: TGTGCCAGTAAGAGGACAGTGGGACAAGAGACCCAGTACTTC.

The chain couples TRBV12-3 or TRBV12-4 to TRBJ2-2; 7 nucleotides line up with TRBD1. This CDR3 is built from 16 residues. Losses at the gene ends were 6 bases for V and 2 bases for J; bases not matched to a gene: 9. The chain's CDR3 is CASSPGGRSNTGELFF. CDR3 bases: TGTGCCAGCAGCCCAGGGGGTCGGTCCAACACCGGGGAGCTGTTTTTT.

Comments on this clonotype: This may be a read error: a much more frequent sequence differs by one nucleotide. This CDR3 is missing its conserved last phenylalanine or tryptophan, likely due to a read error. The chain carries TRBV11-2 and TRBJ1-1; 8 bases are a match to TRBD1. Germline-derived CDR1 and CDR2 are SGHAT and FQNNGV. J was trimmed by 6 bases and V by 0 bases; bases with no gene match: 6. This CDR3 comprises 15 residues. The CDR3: CASSLEGQGRSEAFL. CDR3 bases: TGTGCCAGCAGCTTAGAAGGACAGGGAAGGTCTGAAGCTTTCCTT.

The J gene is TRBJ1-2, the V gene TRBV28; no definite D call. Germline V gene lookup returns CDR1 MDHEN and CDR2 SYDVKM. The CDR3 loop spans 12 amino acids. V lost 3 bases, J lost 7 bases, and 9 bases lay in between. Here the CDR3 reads CASSFAVVGYTF. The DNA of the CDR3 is TGTGCCAGCAGTTTTGCGGTAGTTGGCTACACCTTC.

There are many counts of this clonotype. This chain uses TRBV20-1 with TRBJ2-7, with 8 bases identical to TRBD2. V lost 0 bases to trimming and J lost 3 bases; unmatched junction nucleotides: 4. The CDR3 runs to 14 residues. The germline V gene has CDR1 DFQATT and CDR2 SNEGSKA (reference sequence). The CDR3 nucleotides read TGCAGTGCTAGAGAAGCGGGGGATTACTACGAGCAGTACTTC. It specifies CSAREAGDYYEQYF.

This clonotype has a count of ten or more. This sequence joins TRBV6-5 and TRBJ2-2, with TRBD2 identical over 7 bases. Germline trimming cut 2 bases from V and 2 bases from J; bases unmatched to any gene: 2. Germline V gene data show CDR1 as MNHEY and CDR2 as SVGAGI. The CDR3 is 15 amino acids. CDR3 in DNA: TGTGCCAGCAGTTACGGGGGGGACAACACCGGGGAGCTGTTTTTT. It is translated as CASSYGGDNTGELFF.

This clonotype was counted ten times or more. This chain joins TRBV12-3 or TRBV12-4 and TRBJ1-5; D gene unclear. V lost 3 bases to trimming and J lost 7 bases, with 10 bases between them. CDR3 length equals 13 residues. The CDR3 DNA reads TGTGCCAGCAGTTTGGGCAGGTGGCAGCCCCAGCATTTT. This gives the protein CASSLGRWQPQHF.

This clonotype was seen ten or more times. CDR3 amino acids: CATRQDRRSGYTF. CDR3 coding DNA: TGTGCCACCAGGCAGGACCGTCGTAGTGGCTACACCTTC. The chain links TRBV15 to TRBJ1-2; D gene unclear. The CDR3 consists of 13 residues. V was shortened by 6 bases and J by 7 bases, with 15 bases between the two germline ends. The germline V gene has CDR1 LNHNV and CDR2 YYDKDF (reference sequence).

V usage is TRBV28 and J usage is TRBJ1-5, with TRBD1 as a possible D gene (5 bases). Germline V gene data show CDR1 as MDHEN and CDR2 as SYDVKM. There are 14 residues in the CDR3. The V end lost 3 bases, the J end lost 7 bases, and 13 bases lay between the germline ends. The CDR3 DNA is TGTGCCAGCAGTTTCAGGGAGGGAGGGCAGCCCCAGCATTTT. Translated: CASSFREGGQPQHF.

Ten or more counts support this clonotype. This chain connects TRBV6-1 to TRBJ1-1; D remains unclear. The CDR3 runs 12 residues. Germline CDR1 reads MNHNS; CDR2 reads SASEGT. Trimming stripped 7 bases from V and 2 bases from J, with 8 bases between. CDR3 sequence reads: CASKMGNTEAFF. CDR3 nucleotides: TGTGCCAGCAAGATGGGTAACACTGAAGCTTTCTTT.

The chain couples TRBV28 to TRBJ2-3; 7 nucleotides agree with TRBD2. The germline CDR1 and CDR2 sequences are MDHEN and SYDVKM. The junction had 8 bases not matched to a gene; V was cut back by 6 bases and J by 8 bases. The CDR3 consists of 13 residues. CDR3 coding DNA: TGTGCCAGCAGCGGAAAGACGGGAGGTACGCAGTATTTT. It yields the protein CASSGKTGGTQYF.

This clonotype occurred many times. CDR3 residues: CASSLAGNQPQHF. The CDR3 region has the DNA TGTGCCAGCAGTTTAGCAGGAAATCAGCCCCAGCATTTT. J is TRBJ1-5 and V is TRBV12-3 or TRBV12-4; D ambiguous. V was clipped by 0 bases and J by 4 bases, with 4 bases between them. The CDR3 has 13 amino acids.

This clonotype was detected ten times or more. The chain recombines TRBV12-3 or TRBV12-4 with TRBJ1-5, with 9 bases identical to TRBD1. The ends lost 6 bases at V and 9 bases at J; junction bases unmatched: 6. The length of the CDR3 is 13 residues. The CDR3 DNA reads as TGTGCCAGCAGCCTTACAGGGGGCCGGCCCCAGCATTTT. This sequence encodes CASSLTGGRPQHF.

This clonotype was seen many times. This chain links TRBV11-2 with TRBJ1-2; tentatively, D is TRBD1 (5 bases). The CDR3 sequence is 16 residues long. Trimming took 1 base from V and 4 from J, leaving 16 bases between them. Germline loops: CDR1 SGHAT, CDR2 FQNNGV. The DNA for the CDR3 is TGTGCCAGCAGCTTAGTTCAGGGTGGGCCTAGCTATGGCTACACCTTC. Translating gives CASSLVQGGPSYGYTF.

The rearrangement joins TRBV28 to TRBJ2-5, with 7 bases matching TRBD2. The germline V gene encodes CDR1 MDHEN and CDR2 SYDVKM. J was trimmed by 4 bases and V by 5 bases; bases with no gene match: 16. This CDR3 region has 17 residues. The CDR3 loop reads CASSPHSGTPTSETQYF. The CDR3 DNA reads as TGTGCCAGCAGTCCCCACAGCGGGACGCCTACCTCAGAGACCCAGTACTTC.

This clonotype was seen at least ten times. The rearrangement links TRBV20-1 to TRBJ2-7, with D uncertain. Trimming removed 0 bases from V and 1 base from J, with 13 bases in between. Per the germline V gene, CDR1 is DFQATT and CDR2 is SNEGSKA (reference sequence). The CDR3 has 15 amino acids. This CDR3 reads CSARDDLAGSYEQYF. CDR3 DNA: TGCAGTGCTAGAGATGATCTGGCAGGTTCCTACGAGCAGTACTTC.

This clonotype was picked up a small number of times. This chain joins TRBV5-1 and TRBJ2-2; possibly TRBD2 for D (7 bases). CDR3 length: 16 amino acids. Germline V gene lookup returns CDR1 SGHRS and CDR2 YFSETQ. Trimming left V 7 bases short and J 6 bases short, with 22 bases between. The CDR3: CASALETGGPAGELFF. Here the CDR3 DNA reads TGCGCCAGCGCCTTGGAAACCGGGGGGCCAGCCGGGGAGCTGTTTTTT.

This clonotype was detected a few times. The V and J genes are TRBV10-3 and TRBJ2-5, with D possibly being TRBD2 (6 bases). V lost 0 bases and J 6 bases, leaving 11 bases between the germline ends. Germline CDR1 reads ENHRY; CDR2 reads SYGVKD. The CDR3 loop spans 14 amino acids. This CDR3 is CAISESTSEQTQYF. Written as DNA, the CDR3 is TGTGCCATCAGTGAGTCGACTAGTGAACAGACCCAGTACTTC.

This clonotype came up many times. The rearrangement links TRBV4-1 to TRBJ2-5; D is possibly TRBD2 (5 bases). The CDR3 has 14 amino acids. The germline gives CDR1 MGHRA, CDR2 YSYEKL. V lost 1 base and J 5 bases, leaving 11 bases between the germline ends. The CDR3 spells CASSQVASWETQYF. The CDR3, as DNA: TGCGCCAGCAGCCAAGTGGCTAGCTGGGAGACCCAGTACTTC.

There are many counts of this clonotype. In nucleotides, the CDR3 is TGTGCCAGCGGTCGGGGTATCCATCAGCCCCAGCATTTT. This encodes CASGRGIHQPQHF. The J gene is TRBJ1-5, the V gene TRBV12-3 or TRBV12-4, with D uncertain. The CDR3 contains 13 residues. Trimming removed 8 bases from V and 5 bases from J, with 13 bases in between.